This T cell receptor (beta chain) is from a study of cytomegalovirus exposure and HLA in healthy donors (dated by TCRdb to about 2017). The study in broad terms: An earlier analysis of more than 550 of the donors reported 276 Gb of sequence data and some 110 million unique TCR beta sequences obtained from around 180 million T cells. An early release covering 500 to 750 HLA-typed donors comprised roughly 300 gigabases of sequencing data and tens of millions of unique TCR sequences. Among the roughly 400 genotyped donors, roughly 80% belonged to the genetic ancestry cluster associated with self-reported Caucasian donors. The aim of the study was to test whether cataloging public T cell receptors could identify signatures of past pathogen exposure. The study used immunosequencing to profile the T cell repertoires of hundreds of subjects and linked those repertoires to cytomegalovirus serostatus. Along with the approximately 700-subject first cohort, a separate validation cohort of over 90 different subjects was used. To predict cytomegalovirus infection status, the study combined high-throughput TCR immunosequencing, statistical association of individual TCRs with disease status, and machine learning. A later analysis re-analyzed previously published TCR beta repertoires from roughly 600 donors and added high-resolution HLA genotyping to study TCR occurrence patterns. Rather than drawing on any new phenotypic data, the later analysis identified candidate immune exposures from TCR beta sequences and the way those sequences occurred across donors. An earlier analysis of about 620 of the donors applied high-throughput TCR beta sequencing to assess whether each TCR beta V gene segment acted as functional or pseudogenic. Donor age, sex, ethnicity and CMV serostatus were compiled alongside the repertoire data. A later genetic analysis used genome-wide SNP genotypes for about 65% of the 666 donors, treating that subset as a discovery cohort. Every discovery cohort repertoire had been produced on one sequencing platform. HLA typing covered class I and class II loci at four-digit resolution. Typing coverage varied by locus: about 629-630 donors for A, B, C, DRB1 and DQB1; approximately 560 for DQA1; approximately 610 for DPA1; approximately 450 for DPB1. Five DR-DQ haplotypes were treated as single units for association and clustering because of strong linkage in the cohort. On average, 235,054 unique TCR beta nucleotide sequences were sequenced per donor among 300 to 500 genotyped donors of the cohort, with around 19% of those sequences being non-productive.

Broad study findings and their caveats: In a later analysis, several top co-occurrence clusters were reported to appear linked to parvovirus B19, influenza, CMV and Epstein-Barr virus. Because the 87-base-pair reads could not distinguish some IMGT-functional V segments, including TRBV6-2 and TRBV6-3, those segments were excluded. Assigning TCR associations to individual alleles was difficult when HLA alleles, especially DR and DQ, strongly co-occurred. In an earlier analysis of around 500 of the donors, most TCR beta V segments appeared in productive rearrangements about 87% or about 30% of the time, broadly matching IMGT annotations. The classifier was reported to diagnose cytomegalovirus status with high specificity and sensitivity in both the original cohort and the validation cohort. The earlier analysis of 450 to 700 of the donors excluded fewer than 20 rarely observed V segments, including chromosome 9 orphons, because counts were too low. The authors suggested that the approach could potentially be extended to other disease states and immunological phenotypes. In a later genetic analysis, a missense DCLRE1C variant was associated with V-gene and J-gene trimming of TCR beta chains, and the association was replicated in an independent cohort. A cluster of highly shared sequence variants was judged likely to be a technical artifact of the sequencing pipeline. A further reported finding was that TCR beta sequences accurately predicted the HLA-A and HLA-B alleles for most subjects in the first cohort. A later analysis found that most CMV-associated TCR beta chains appeared HLA-restricted, with HLA associations seemingly driven largely by CMV exposure. Compared with the roughly 710-donor mean, donors in an Asian-associated ancestry cluster had fewer N-insertions in productive TCRs, according to a later genetic analysis. Correlated functional status among segregating V segments might reflect linkage disequilibrium, but an unknown experimental factor could not be ruled out. In a later analysis, HLA-associated TCR beta chains showed more clonal expansion and lower generation probabilities than non-associated chains that were equally common. Most TCR sequences were seen in very few donors, while some public TCRs were found in many individuals. In vitro tests confirmed that a few of the cytomegalovirus-associated TCR beta chains recognize cytomegalovirus antigens. Specific HLA alleles were associated with 15,000 to 20,000 TCR beta sequences at a false discovery rate of 0.05 in a later analysis. A later analysis found that TCR association rates varied across HLA loci, with DRB1 alleles showing the most associated TCRs and HLA-C alleles the fewest. Because HLA typing was missing for some donors at each locus, association tests included only the typed subset. CMV serostatus was the only immune exposure information available for the cohort. This cohort had only TCR beta chains sequenced, and the lack of alpha or paired-chain data limited which features could be detected. Roughly uniform sequencing depth across donors was assumed in presence/absence analyses, although this assumption may not hold. In the study, 150 to 200 TCR beta chains were listed as associated with cytomegalovirus.

The junction shows trimming of 4 bases on V and 4 bases on J, plus 14 bases between the germline ends. CDR1 and CDR2 are read off the germline V gene (reference sequence) as LNHDA and SQIVND. Counted from cysteine to phenylalanine, this CDR3 has 15 amino acids. The entry retains the CDR3 DNA only, 45 bases that are in frame from base 1. The cohort consisted of 666 healthy bone marrow donors. At the time of sampling, all cohort members were nominally healthy, though unrecorded immune exposures were likely present. The donor was CMV seronegative and belonged to the group of over 300 seronegative cohort members. Every donor gave a peripheral blood sample, and the peripheral blood mononuclear cells from that sample were used for TCR beta sequencing. Genomic DNA was extracted from the blood cell samples with the Qiagen DNeasy Blood Extraction Kit. A word on this clone: The antigen this receptor binds is unknown. No per-base quality is available; no much larger clone lies one base away.

The library was prepared using the immunoSEQ multiplex PCR assay. The multiplex PCR relied on a mix of 60 forward primers for TCR Vbeta segments and 13 reverse primers for TCR Jbeta segments. The CDR3 region of rearranged TCR beta genes was amplified from genomic DNA with a multiplex PCR assay. The Illumina HiSeq System was used to sequence the amplified TCR beta libraries as 87-base-pair reads. The study's own analysis went as follows. A later analysis counted approximately 74 million unique TCR beta chains across the 550 to 800 repertoires, and 10 million to 12 million of these chains were shared by at least two donors. To remove PCR and sequencing errors, raw reads were error-corrected and collapsed into unique sequences using a nearest-neighbor algorithm that merged closely related sequences. CDR3 sequences were aligned to IMGT reference sequences to assign V, D and J gene segments. For a sequence to be retained, a match of at least six nucleotides to both a V gene segment and a J gene segment was required. A rearrangement was called productive if the CDR3 had no stop codons and remained in frame with V and J, and every other rearrangement was called non-productive. CDR3 was defined according to IMGT convention as the region running from the second conserved V-encoded cysteine to the conserved J-encoded phenylalanine. In an earlier analysis of around 640 of the donors, sequences lacking an unambiguous match to a single V gene segment were excluded. An earlier analysis of a few hundred of the donors called V segments functional above 56.7% productive rearrangements and segregating when the between-donor standard deviation exceeded 5%. A statistical classification framework was built to diagnose cytomegalovirus status from the catalog of TCR beta chain sequences. In a later analysis, V and J genes were assigned by comparing TCR nucleotide sequences against IMGT/GENE-DB human TR gene sequences. The TCRdist pipeline was used in a later analysis to assign CDR3 sequences and most-parsimonious VDJ recombination scenarios. A later analysis defined each TCR beta chain by its CDR3 amino acid sequence plus V-gene family, and excluded reads lacking a unique V-gene family. To address suspected cross-contamination and a sequencing artifact, a later analysis removed around 590 highly shared, low-generation-probability nucleotide sequences. A later analysis calculated a clonal expansion index for each public chain from normalized within-repertoire ranks of inferred template counts. In a later analysis, generation probabilities were computed with a VDJ recombination model fitted to out-of-frame rearrangements, and the resulting probabilities were checked against IGoR. Hypergeometric tests were used in a later analysis to score TCR-TCR, TCR-HLA and TCR-CMV co-occurrence, with a repertoire-size bias correction applied to the TCR pairs. In a later analysis, false discovery rates were estimated by permuting HLA or CMV assignments 20 times. In a later analysis, co-occurring TCRs were grouped using DBSCAN, with TCRdist sequence similarity added in when clustering inside HLA-allele-positive subsets. For co-occurrence clustering, repertoires with fewer than 30,000 or more than 120,000 public chains were excluded, along with about five repertoires with anomalous nucleotide sharing. Not all clones reach the TCRdb copy of this immuneACCESS table, which keeps in-frame sequences only. Checked studies attribute under half of the gap to unresolved V genes and leave the rest unexplained. The DNA was the basis for D and trimming; V, J and clone size are from that table. The sample has about 240,000 clones on record, approximately 84% of them singletons. Around 0.23% of the sample is in the top ten clones.

The chain employs TRBV19 and TRBJ2-1; TRBD2 is a possible D gene, resting on 6 matching bases. Sample: PBMCs. This TCR was sampled from a girl between 2 and 10 years old in good health and CMV-seronegative. The encoded CDR3 is CASSRTNLLYNEQFF. The nucleotide sequence reads TGTGCCAGTAGTAGGACTAACCTCCTATACAATGAGCAGTTCTTC.